These 23 T cell receptor beta chains originate from one sample sequenced in a study of blood T cell repertoires in COVID-19. Measured with immunoSEQ multiplex PCR; TCRdb has only the in-frame clones, and not every one. The sample includes about 160,000 clones, roughly 87% of them seen just once. The sequenced sample was peripheral blood. All receptors derive from a woman aged 55-70 years who had recovered from COVID-19.

The chain recombines TRBV28 with TRBJ2-7; possibly TRBD1 for D (5 bases). The V gene's germline CDR1 is MDHEN and CDR2 SYDVKM. This CDR3 has 12 amino acids. Trimming pared 6 bases from V and 3 bases from J, leaving 9 bases between. CDR3 in DNA: TGTGCCAGCAGAAGGGGTAACTACGAGCAGTACTTC. Its translation: CASRRGNYEQYF.

This rearrangement joins TRBV4-2 to TRBJ1-1, with TRBD1 matching over 9 bases. The CDR3 is 16 amino acids. Looked up from germline, CDR1 is LGHNA and CDR2 is YNFKEQ. The V gene end was trimmed by 2 bases and the J gene end by 0 bases; junction bases not matched to a gene: 4. The CDR3 sequence is CASSQPGQGLNTEAFF. CDR3 DNA sequence: TGTGCCAGCAGCCAACCCGGACAGGGGCTGAACACTGAAGCTTTCTTT.

On this clone itself: Other DNA sequences within the sample encode an identical CDR3. The J gene is TRBJ1-6, the V gene TRBV7-2, with D hard to call. This CDR3 spans 15 amino acids. The V end was cut by 1 base, the J end by 0 bases, with 4 bases between. The germline CDR1 and CDR2 sequences are SGHTA and FQGNSA. CDR3 sequence (DNA): TGTGCCAGCAGCTTAGTCAGCTCCTATAATTCACCCCTCCACTTT. Residues: CASSLVSSYNSPLHF.

The chain is built from TRBV19 and TRBJ2-6; 8 nucleotides match TRBD1. The CDR3 runs to 16 residues. Germline V gives CDR1 LNHDA, CDR2 SQIVND (reference sequence). J gave up 0 bases and V 5 bases, and 3 bases lay outside the gene matches. CDR3 amino acids: CASSRDRPSGANVLTF. The CDR3, as DNA: TGTGCCAGTAGTCGGGACAGGCCCTCTGGGGCCAACGTCCTGACTTTC.

The chain links TRBV6-4 to TRBJ1-3, with D uncertain. V was pared by 4 bases and J by 0 bases, with 10 bases between. In germline, CDR1 is MRHNA, CDR2 SNTAGT. CDR3 length: 15 amino acids. CDR3: CASSATPVSGNTIYF. As DNA, the CDR3 is TGTGCCAGCAGTGCCACCCCAGTCTCTGGAAACACCATATATTTT.

The rearrangement uses TRBV2 and TRBJ1-6; the match to TRBD1 covers 10 bases. Germline CDR1 is SNHLY and CDR2 is FYNNEI. This CDR3 spans 13 amino acids. J lost 10 bases, V lost 6 bases, and 3 bases had no gene match. The CDR3 is CASSRDRGSPLHF. The CDR3 nucleotides read TGTGCCAGCAGCAGGGACAGGGGCTCACCCCTCCACTTT. Together with reference TRBV2 and TRBJ1-6, the CDR3 gives the full variable domain: EPEVTQTPSHQVTQMGQEVILRCVPISNHLYFYWYRQILGQKVEFLVSFYNNEISEKSEIFDDQFSVERPDGSNFTLKIRSTKLEDSAMYFCASSRDRGSPLHFGNGTRLTVT.

J is TRBJ1-2 and V is TRBV7-3; tentatively, D is TRBD1 (5 bases). Between the trimmed V and J ends, which lost 5 bases and 0 bases, there was a span of 19 bases. From germline, CDR1 is SGHTA and CDR2 FQGTGA. The CDR3 covers 17 residues. The CDR3: CASSTTGGFPANYGYTF. CDR3 DNA: TGTGCCAGCAGCACCACCGGGGGGTTCCCAGCTAACTATGGCTACACCTTC.

The rearrangement joins TRBV5-6 to TRBJ2-7; the match to TRBD1 covers 10 bases. After removal of 3 bases from V and 2 bases from J, the junction contained 8 bases not matched to a gene. CDR1 is SGHDT and CDR2 is YYEEEE in the germline V gene. The CDR3 extends over 16 amino acids. CDR3: CASSWAGQGRPYEQYF. The CDR3 DNA reads as TGTGCCAGCAGCTGGGCGGGACAGGGGCGGCCCTACGAGCAGTACTTC. The full variable domain, with the rest looked up from reference TRBV5-6 and TRBJ2-7, is DAGVTQSPTHLIKTRGQQVTLRCSPKSGHDTVSWYQQALGQGPQFIFQYYEEEERQRGNFPDRFSGHQFPNYSSELNVNALLLGDSALYLCASSWAGQGRPYEQYFGPGTRLTVT.

The chain couples TRBV12-3 or TRBV12-4 to TRBJ1-6, with unresolved D. This CDR3 has 13 residues. V lost 3 bases and J lost 10, with 10 bases in between. CDR3 nucleotides: TGTGCCAGCAGTTTGTCGGGGTACTCACCCCTCCACTTT. This translates into CASSLSGYSPLHF.

The CDR3 DNA is TGTGCCAGCAGTCCCCAGGGGCTAGAAAAACTGTTTTTT. This encodes CASSPQGLEKLFF. The chain links TRBV2 to TRBJ1-4; D possibly corresponds to TRBD1 (6 bases). In germline, CDR1 is SNHLY, CDR2 FYNNEI. The CDR3 spans 13 residues. Trimming removed 5 bases from V and 8 bases from J, with 12 bases in between.

This clone has only one observation. The chain employs TRBV2 and TRBJ1-2; D is unclear. The germline gives CDR1 SNHLY, CDR2 FYNNEI. The V end was cut by 5 bases, the J end by 3 bases, with 13 bases between. This CDR3 is built from 14 residues. The CDR3 region is CASSLLQADYGYTF. The CDR3 nucleotides are TGTGCCAGCAGTCTGCTTCAGGCAGACTATGGCTACACCTTC.

V gene TRBV10-3 combines with J gene TRBJ2-3, with 8 bases aligning to TRBD1. The J segment lost 4 bases and the V segment lost 6 bases, leaving 9 bases of the junction unmatched. Germline CDR1 reads ENHRY; CDR2 reads SYGVKD. The CDR3 spans 15 residues. This CDR3 reads CAIRKDRDSADTQYF. The DNA of the CDR3 is TGTGCCATCAGAAAGGACAGGGATTCCGCAGATACGCAGTATTTT.

This sequence joins TRBV11-2 and TRBJ2-3; TRBD2 might be the D (7 bases). CDR1 is SGHAT, CDR2 FQNNGV, per germline. Trimming removed 5 bases from V and 1 base from J, with 10 bases in between. The length of the CDR3 is 14 residues. CDR3 DNA sequence: TGTGCCAGCAGCAAGGGGGGGGGCACAGATACGCAGTATTTT. It specifies CASSKGGGTDTQYF.

With regard to this clone: Other DNA sequences in this sample translate to the same CDR3. The chain carries TRBV28 and TRBJ1-1; a weak D match, TRBD1 (6 bases). Germline V CDR1 and CDR2: MDHEN, SYDVKM. The V end lost 2 bases, the J end lost 3 bases, and 10 bases lay between the germline ends. The CDR3 extends over 14 amino acids. The DNA of the CDR3 is TGTGCCAGCAGTTTAAGTTACAGGGACACTGAAGCTTTCTTT. Translated: CASSLSYRDTEAFF.

This chain connects TRBV11-3 to TRBJ2-7; no definite D call. V lost 0 bases and J lost 6, with 9 bases in between. The CDR3 totals 13 residues. The germline gives CDR1 SGHNT, CDR2 YENEEA. DNA for the CDR3: TGTGCCAGCAGCTTAGAGGTGGTTAGCGAGCAGTACTTC. It translates to CASSLEVVSEQYF.

V and J are TRBV13 and TRBJ1-1, with TRBD1 matching 8 bases. Losses at the gene ends were 3 bases for V and 8 bases for J; bases not matched to a gene: 5. The CDR3 length is 13 residues. The germline gives CDR1 PRHDT, CDR2 FYEKMQ (reference sequence). This chain's CDR3 is CASSFSTGVEAFF. CDR3 bases: TGTGCCAGCAGCTTTTCGACAGGGGTGGAAGCTTTCTTT.

The chain carries TRBV10-3 and TRBJ2-3, with 8 positions matching TRBD1. Per the germline V gene, CDR1 is ENHRY and CDR2 is SYGVKD. The ends lost 6 bases at V and 2 bases at J; junction bases unmatched: 4. The CDR3 is made up of 14 amino acids. The CDR3 reads CAIRTGVNTDTQYF. As DNA, the CDR3 is TGTGCCATCAGGACAGGGGTTAACACAGATACGCAGTATTTT.

The genes are TRBV6-5 and TRBJ2-5; D is perhaps TRBD2 (7 bases). Trimming removed 0 bases from V and 7 bases from J, with 15 bases in between. The CDR3 runs to 15 residues. Germline V gives CDR1 MNHEY, CDR2 SVGAGI. CDR3 sequence reads: CASSYSRGGGWTQYF. The CDR3 bases are TGTGCCAGCAGTTACTCGAGGGGGGGCGGATGGACCCAGTACTTC.

This chain joins TRBV5-1 and TRBJ2-5; 10 positions match TRBD2. This CDR3 is 15 amino acids long. The germline CDR1 and CDR2 sequences are SGHRS and YFSETQ. After removal of 0 bases from V and 1 base from J, the junction contained 0 bases not matched to a gene. The CDR3 spells CASSLGLAGQETQYF. CDR3 DNA sequence: TGCGCCAGCAGCTTGGGACTAGCGGGCCAAGAGACCCAGTACTTC. Full variable domain (remainder filled in from reference TRBV5-1 and TRBJ2-5): KAGVTQTPRYLIKTRGQQVTLSCSPISGHRSVSWYQQTPGQGLQFLFEYFSETQRNKGNFPGRFSGRQFSNSRSEMNVSTLELGDSALYLCASSLGLAGQETQYFGPGTRLLVL.

The chain uses TRBV3-1 (or the pseudogene TRBV3-2) and TRBJ1-2, with 7 bases aligning to TRBD1. V gave up 6 bases and J gave up 7 bases; unmatched junction bases: 5. This CDR3 region has 12 residues. Germline CDR1 and CDR2: LGHDT and YNNKEL (reference sequence). The CDR3 DNA follows: TGTGCCAGCAGGTTACAGGGGTCTGGCTACACCTTC. Its translation: CASRLQGSGYTF.

V is TRBV9 and J is TRBJ2-7; 8 bases line up with TRBD1. The CDR3 length is 14 residues. Germline values: CDR1 SGDLS, CDR2 YYNGEE. J gave up 3 bases and V 3 bases, and 5 bases lay outside the gene matches. Here the CDR3 DNA reads TGTGCCAGCAGCGCCGGACAGGGTAACTACGAGCAGTACTTC. Its translation: CASSAGQGNYEQYF.

The genes are TRBV4-2 and TRBJ2-2, with 9 bases identical to TRBD1. The CDR3 is 19 residues long. V gave up 0 bases and J gave up 4 bases; unmatched junction bases: 12. The germline CDR1 and CDR2 sequences are LGHNA and YNFKEQ. CDR3 nucleotides: TGTGCCAGCAGCCAAGATATACAGGGGGCAAGGAGAGGCACCGGGGAGCTGTTTTTT. This sequence encodes CASSQDIQGARRGTGELFF.

This clone was picked up a small number of times. This sequence joins TRBV5-1 and TRBJ2-7; D is uncertain. Germline values: CDR1 SGHRS, CDR2 YFSETQ. CDR3 length: 13 amino acids. Trimming shortened V by 1 base and J by 2 bases, and 7 bases separated the two germline ends. The CDR3 nucleotides are TGCGCCAGCAGCTTGTCCGGAGCCTACGAGCAGTACTTC. As protein: CASSLSGAYEQYF.